This T cell receptor beta chain appears in the sequencing data of a study of blood T cell repertoires in COVID-19. This CDR3 has 13 amino acids. Germline lookup yields CDR1 LGHDT and CDR2 YNNKEL (reference sequence). V lost 4 bases to trimming and J lost 3 bases, with 8 bases between them. As originally analysed: Reference gene primer amplification in the assay estimated nucleated cell counts. Sequencing used immunoSEQ multiplex PCR; TCRdb keeps in-frame clones, though not all of them. Clonal size and the V and J genes are those of that table, whereas D and trimming came from the DNA. The sample includes about 350,000 clones, approximately 90% seen only once; the top ten take more than 3%.

The receptor comes from a woman between 18 and 29 years old who had recovered from COVID-19. Material: peripheral blood. This chain links TRBV3-1 (or the pseudogene TRBV3-2) with TRBJ2-3, with D perhaps matching TRBD2 (5 bases). CDR3 protein: CASSLTTTDTQYF. DNA of the CDR3: TGTGCCAGCAGCCTGACTACGACAGATACGCAGTATTTT.